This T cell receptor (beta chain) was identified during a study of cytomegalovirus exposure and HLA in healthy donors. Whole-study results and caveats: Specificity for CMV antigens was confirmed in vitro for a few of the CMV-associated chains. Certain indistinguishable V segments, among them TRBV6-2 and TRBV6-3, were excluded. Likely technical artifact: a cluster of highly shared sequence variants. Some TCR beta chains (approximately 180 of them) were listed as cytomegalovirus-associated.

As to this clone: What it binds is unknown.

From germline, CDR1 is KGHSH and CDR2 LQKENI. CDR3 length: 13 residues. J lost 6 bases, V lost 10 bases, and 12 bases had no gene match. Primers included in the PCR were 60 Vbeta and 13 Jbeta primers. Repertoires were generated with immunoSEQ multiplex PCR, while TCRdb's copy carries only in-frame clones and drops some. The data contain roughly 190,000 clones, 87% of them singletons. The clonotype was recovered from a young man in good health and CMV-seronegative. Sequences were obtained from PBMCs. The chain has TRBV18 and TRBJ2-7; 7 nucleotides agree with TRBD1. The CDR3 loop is CATTGVFAGEQYF. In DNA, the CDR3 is TGTGCCACAACAGGGGTGTTTGCTGGCGAGCAGTACTTC.